This TCR beta chain emerged from a study of identical twins. The study's findings and limits: Zero-insertion results could be subject to partial confounding by invariant MAIT and iNKT cells. Recombination models fit unrelated individuals' TCR alpha sharing but underestimated twins'.

One entry per CDR3 protein, called by TCRdb with MiXCR from the 5' RACE reads. The sample holds approximately 300,000 distinct CDR3 sequences; 8% to 9.5% are singletons and the top ten take about 7.1%. Many counts were recorded for this clonotype. As yet, its antigen is unknown. Trimming left V 1 base short and J 8 bases short, with 15 bases between. The CDR3 has 15 amino acids. Per germline, CDR1 SGHVS and CDR2 FNYEAQ. The data were also submitted as part of a second study, on yellow fever vaccine responses in identical twins.

The chain couples TRBV7-6 to TRBJ2-1; D not certain. The receptor was derived from a woman aged 18-29 years in good health. The sequencing input was CD8+ T cells sorted from blood. CDR3 in amino acids: CASSLELFRVDEQFF. The CDR3 nucleotides are TGTGCCAGCAGCTTAGAATTATTCCGAGTCGATGAGCAGTTCTTC.